This record looks at one TCR beta chain sequence and its context. The entry originates in a study of T cell changes during pregnancy in multiple sclerosis. Profiled with immunoSEQ multiplex PCR; TCRdb holds only in-frame clones, not every one. The table has tens of thousands of clones, roughly 89% seen once. The germline V gene has CDR1 SGHVS and CDR2 FNYEAQ. J lost 7 bases, V lost 4 bases, and 9 bases had no gene match. CDR3 length: 14 amino acids. Sequencing was performed on CD8+ T cells from peripheral blood mononuclear cells, taken in the first trimester of pregnancy. The receptor was derived from a female donor with multiple sclerosis, enrolled in a pregnancy study. The chain links TRBV7-6 to TRBJ2-7, with 8 bases lining up with TRBD1. The CDR3 sequence: CASSSDPGQEEQYF. For the CDR3, the DNA is TGTGCCAGCAGCTCAGACCCGGGACAGGAAGAGCAGTACTTC.